This record covers a single TCR beta chain. Original data processing: Estimated nucleated cell counts came from reference gene primer amplification. Clones were sequenced by immunoSEQ multiplex PCR, and TCRdb holds only the in-frame ones, with some missing. That table is the source of V, J and clone size, and D and trimming were worked out from the DNA. The table lists roughly 100,000 clones, roughly 89% of them singletons. The ends lost 2 bases at V and 4 bases at J; junction bases unmatched: 3. Germline V lookup: CDR1 MDHEN, CDR2 SYDVKM. This CDR3 contains 15 residues. The data are from a study of blood T cell repertoires in COVID-19. On the study more broadly: Both acute and convalescent COVID-19 samples were obtained from the United States, Italy and Spain. Sample material is recorded as cDNA or gDNA derived from T cells, B-cell-depleted T cells, or PBMCs.

Sequencing was performed on peripheral blood. The receptor was isolated from a woman of 80 years or more with active COVID-19. The J gene is TRBJ1-1, the V gene TRBV28, with 11 nucleotides matching TRBD1. CDR3 coding DNA: TGTGCCAGCAGTTTAGGAGGGACAGGGGGCACTGAAGCTTTCTTT. Protein: CASSLGGTGGTEAFF.